The 24 T cell receptor beta chains below were found in one sample sequenced in a study of T cell clonotyping in hematopoietic cell transplantation. Measured with immunoSEQ multiplex PCR; TCRdb has only the in-frame clones, and not every one. The data contain 15,000 to 20,000 clones, approximately 75% of them singletons. The time point is: recipient sample about 28 days before transplant, after cytoreduction. The sample in question was peripheral blood mononuclear cells, obtained before stem cell transplant. These receptors were collected from a man in his 60s with acute myeloid leukemia. Some clones in this sample may be carry-over from other donors' samples.

This clone occurred once. The chain carries TRBV6-5 and TRBJ1-2, with D possibly matching TRBD1 (6 bases). Germline V CDR1 and CDR2: MNHEY, SVGAGI. There are 15 residues in the CDR3. V gave up 8 bases and J gave up 0 bases, with 16 bases separating them. The CDR3 DNA reads TGTGCCAGCCATAGGGGGGGCATCGCTAACTATGGCTACACCTTC. It translates to CASHRGGIANYGYTF.

This clone was detected a few times. The rearrangement joins TRBV19 to TRBJ2-2; D ambiguous. V shed 3 bases and J shed 4 bases, with 15 bases lying between them. This CDR3 spans 16 amino acids. CDR1 and CDR2 (germline): LNHDA, SQIVND (reference sequence). The CDR3 sequence is CASSIFWTASTGELFF. The CDR3 region has the DNA TGTGCCAGTAGTATCTTCTGGACGGCTTCCACCGGGGAGCTGTTTTTT.

The chain carries TRBV4-3 and TRBJ2-2; tentatively, D is TRBD2 (5 bases). Germline values: CDR1 LGHNA, CDR2 YSLEER. The length of the CDR3 is 16 residues. V was cut by 1 base and J by 0 bases, with 9 bases left in between. The CDR3 loop reads CASSQAVGANTGELFF. The CDR3 DNA reads as TGCGCCAGCAGCCAAGCAGTCGGGGCGAACACCGGGGAGCTGTTTTTT.

This chain connects TRBV29-1 to TRBJ1-1, with 7 bases lining up with TRBD1. V shed 5 bases, J shed 1 base, and the junction held 4 bases outside the gene matches. This CDR3 contains 13 residues. Germline V lookup: CDR1 SQVTM, CDR2 ANQGSEA. The CDR3 region is CSVQDRRNTEAFF. In DNA form, the CDR3 reads TGCAGCGTTCAGGACAGGAGGAACACTGAAGCTTTCTTT.

The rearrangement uses TRBV7-2 and TRBJ2-1; no reliable D call. The V gene lost 3 bases and the J gene lost 4 bases, with 13 bases spanning the gap. Germline assignment: CDR1 SGHTA and CDR2 FQGNSA. The CDR3 runs to 15 residues. The CDR3 protein is CASSFRLANYNEQFF. Here the CDR3 DNA reads TGTGCCAGCAGCTTCCGGCTCGCGAATTACAATGAGCAGTTCTTC.

J is TRBJ1-4 and V is TRBV4-1; 9 positions agree with TRBD1. CDR1 MGHRA and CDR2 YSYEKL come from the germline V gene. V dropped 4 bases and J dropped 8; count of bases not matched to a gene: 8. The CDR3 is 15 residues long. The CDR3 DNA follows: TGCGCCAGCAGCCTACAGGGGGCATCAGGGGAAAAACTGTTTTTT. Translating gives CASSLQGASGEKLFF.

The rearrangement uses TRBV9 and TRBJ2-3, with D perhaps TRBD2 (6 bases). The germline gives CDR1 SGDLS, CDR2 YYNGEE. Between the trimmed V and J ends, which lost 7 bases and 4 bases, there was a span of 16 bases. CDR3 length equals 14 residues. CDR3 residues: CASGGLTSADTQYF. CDR3 sequence (DNA): TGTGCCAGCGGCGGCCTGACTAGTGCAGATACGCAGTATTTT.

This clone was observed a few times. V usage is TRBV7-8 and J usage is TRBJ2-3, with D tentatively TRBD1 (5 bases). CDR1 is SGHVS, CDR2 FQNEAQ, per germline. V lost 5 bases and J 4 bases, leaving 16 bases between the germline ends. The CDR3 is 15 amino acids. CDR3 sequence (DNA): TGTGCCAGCAGCCCGCACTCCAAGGGGTCAGATACGCAGTATTTT. Its protein is CASSPHSKGSDTQYF.

The genes are TRBV20-1 and TRBJ1-1; perhaps TRBD1 as D (6 bases). V gave up 5 bases and J gave up 7 bases, with 11 bases separating them. The CDR3 is 11 amino acids. Germline V lookup: CDR1 DFQATT, CDR2 SNEGSKA (reference sequence). CDR3 in amino acids: CSAVTGYEAFF. CDR3 DNA sequence: TGCAGTGCTGTGACAGGTTATGAAGCTTTCTTT.

The rearrangement uses TRBV15 and TRBJ1-5, with 7 bases aligning to TRBD1. The CDR3 sequence is 18 residues long. Germline V CDR1 and CDR2: LNHNV, YYDKDF (reference sequence). V was pared by 3 bases and J by 6 bases, with 17 bases of the junction left unmatched. The CDR3 loop is CATSSTVTGSDYFQPQHF. CDR3 DNA: TGTGCCACCAGCAGTACCGTGACAGGGTCGGACTATTTTCAGCCCCAGCATTTT.

The chain recombines TRBV7-2 with TRBJ1-2; 8 bases are a match to TRBD1. This CDR3 region has 15 residues. The germline CDR1 and CDR2 sequences are SGHTA and FQGNSA. V lost 5 bases and J lost 8; bases outside the gene matches: 13. As DNA, the CDR3 is TGTGCCAGCAGCCTGCACCTTCAGGGGGCGCAAGGCTACACCTTC. Translation: CASSLHLQGAQGYTF.

The CDR3 region is CAWSDLRPQETQYF. For the CDR3, the DNA is TGTGCCTGGAGTGATTTAAGGCCTCAAGAGACCCAGTACTTC. The V call is TRBV30, the J call TRBJ2-5; D gene unclear. The V end was cut by 1 base, the J end by 2 bases, with 11 bases between. Germline values: CDR1 GTSNPN, CDR2 SVGIG (reference sequence). CDR3 length: 14 amino acids. The full variable domain, its missing parts supplied by reference TRBV30 and TRBJ2-5, is SQTIHQWPATLVQPVGSPLSLECTVEGTSNPNLYWYRQAAGRGLQLLFYSVGIGQISSEVPQNLSASRPQDRQFILSSKKLLLSDSGFYLCAWSDLRPQETQYFGPGTRLLVL.

This rearrangement joins TRBV6-1 to TRBJ2-7; 8 bases agree with TRBD2. The CDR3 is 13 residues long. Germline CDR1 reads MNHNS; CDR2 reads SASEGT. V gave up 5 bases and J gave up 3 bases; unmatched junction bases: 3. The CDR3: CASSSTSGYEQYF. The CDR3 DNA reads as TGTGCCAGCAGTTCTACTAGCGGCTACGAGCAGTACTTC.

The chain recombines TRBV7-9 with TRBJ1-2; 7 bases agree with TRBD1. Germline values: CDR1 SEHNR, CDR2 FQNEAQ (reference sequence). The V gene end was trimmed by 5 bases and the J gene end by 5 bases; junction bases not matched to a gene: 5. The CDR3 spans 13 residues. Written as DNA, the CDR3 is TGTGCCAGCAGCCAGGGGGAGCATTATGGCTACACCTTC. Translating gives CASSQGEHYGYTF.

The rearrangement links TRBV2 to TRBJ2-7, with D perhaps TRBD1 (6 bases). This CDR3 has 14 amino acids. Trimming removed 5 bases at V and 6 bases at J, with 17 bases between. The germline CDR1 and CDR2 sequences are SNHLY and FYNNEI. CDR3 bases: TGTGCCAGCAGTCTATACAGGGACCCTCTCGAGCAGTACTTC. It encodes CASSLYRDPLEQYF.

V is TRBV30 and J is TRBJ1-1, with TRBD1 as a possible D gene (5 bases). This CDR3 spans 14 amino acids. V dropped 0 bases and J dropped 1 base, with 9 bases sitting between them. Germline CDR1 reads GTSNPN; CDR2 reads SVGIG (reference sequence). The CDR3 spells CAWSVGVTNTEAFF. CDR3 bases: TGTGCCTGGAGTGTAGGGGTAACGAACACTGAAGCTTTCTTT. The full variable domain, completed using reference TRBV30 and TRBJ1-1, is SQTIHQWPATLVQPVGSPLSLECTVEGTSNPNLYWYRQAAGRGLQLLFYSVGIGQISSEVPQNLSASRPQDRQFILSSKKLLLSDSGFYLCAWSVGVTNTEAFFGQGTRLTVV.

This chain joins TRBV7-9 and TRBJ2-7, with D unresolved. The germline V and J ends were trimmed by 0 bases and 2 bases, with 5 bases remaining between them. Looked up from germline, CDR1 is SEHNR and CDR2 is FQNEAQ (reference sequence). The length of the CDR3 is 13 residues. The CDR3 DNA sequence: TGTGCCAGCAGCTTAGCGGGGACCTACGAGCAGTACTTC. Residues: CASSLAGTYEQYF.

The chain is built from TRBV6-5 and TRBJ2-5, with D uncertain. TRBJ2-7 matches the DNA end more closely, so the J call is doubtful. There are 11 residues in the CDR3. Germline V lookup: CDR1 MNHEY, CDR2 SVGAGI. CDR3 DNA: TGTGCCAGCAGTTACTCGGGCGAGCAGTACTTC. It codes for CASSYSGEQYF.

J is TRBJ2-5 and V is TRBV19; 13 bases are a match to TRBD2. This CDR3 has 15 residues. Per germline, CDR1 LNHDA and CDR2 SQIVND (reference sequence). J lost 5 bases, V lost 8 bases, and 8 bases had no gene match. CDR3 region: CASAGTSGKLETQYF. CDR3 coding DNA: TGTGCCAGTGCTGGGACTAGCGGGAAATTGGAGACCCAGTACTTC.

The genes are TRBV19 and TRBJ2-7; TRBD1 agrees at 9 bases. Per germline, CDR1 LNHDA and CDR2 SQIVND (reference sequence). The CDR3 consists of 18 residues. Trimming took 5 bases from V and 0 from J; bases not matched to a gene: 14. In nucleotides, the CDR3 is TGTGCCAGTAGTCCGAGATTCACCGGGACAGGGATCTCCTACGAGCAGTACTTC. This codes for CASSPRFTGTGISYEQYF. The entire variable domain, with the rest obtained from reference TRBV19 and TRBJ2-7, is as follows: DGGITQSPKYLFRKEGQNVTLSCEQNLNHDAMYWYRQDPGQGLRLIYYSQIVNDFQKGDIAEGYSVSREKKESFPLTVTSAQKNPTAFYLCASSPRFTGTGISYEQYFGPGTRLTVT.

This chain links TRBV11-3 with TRBJ1-2; a possible D gene is TRBD1 (5 bases). This CDR3 is built from 15 residues. Germline V lookup: CDR1 SGHNT, CDR2 YENEEA. V shed 1 base and J shed 2 bases, with 11 bases lying between them. The CDR3 spells CASSLGGWENYGYTF. CDR3 DNA: TGTGCCAGCAGCTTAGGGGGGTGGGAAAACTATGGCTACACCTTC.

The chain carries TRBV28 and TRBJ1-3; D ambiguous. Per germline, CDR1 MDHEN and CDR2 SYDVKM. Trimming left V 5 bases short and J 0 bases short, with 17 bases between. This CDR3 spans 17 amino acids. CDR3 region: CASSIVSGLSSGNTIYF. The CDR3, as DNA: TGTGCCAGCAGTATCGTCTCAGGACTGAGCTCTGGAAACACCATATATTTT.

The chain uses TRBV2 and TRBJ2-3; D is undetermined. This CDR3 region has 14 residues. Germline V lookup: CDR1 SNHLY, CDR2 FYNNEI. V was trimmed by 5 bases and J by 2 bases, leaving 11 bases between them. In DNA form, the CDR3 reads TGTGCCAGCAGTCTGATTAGTGTCACAGATACGCAGTATTTT. Its translation is CASSLISVTDTQYF.

This chain uses TRBV30 with TRBJ2-5, with unresolved D. Trimming cost V 5 bases and J 1 base, with 14 bases left between them. Germline-derived CDR1 and CDR2 are GTSNPN and SVGIG (reference sequence). This CDR3 region has 14 residues. The CDR3 coding sequence is TGTGCCTGGGGTCGTCTGTCAGTCCAAGAGACCCAGTACTTC. Amino acid sequence: CAWGRLSVQETQYF.